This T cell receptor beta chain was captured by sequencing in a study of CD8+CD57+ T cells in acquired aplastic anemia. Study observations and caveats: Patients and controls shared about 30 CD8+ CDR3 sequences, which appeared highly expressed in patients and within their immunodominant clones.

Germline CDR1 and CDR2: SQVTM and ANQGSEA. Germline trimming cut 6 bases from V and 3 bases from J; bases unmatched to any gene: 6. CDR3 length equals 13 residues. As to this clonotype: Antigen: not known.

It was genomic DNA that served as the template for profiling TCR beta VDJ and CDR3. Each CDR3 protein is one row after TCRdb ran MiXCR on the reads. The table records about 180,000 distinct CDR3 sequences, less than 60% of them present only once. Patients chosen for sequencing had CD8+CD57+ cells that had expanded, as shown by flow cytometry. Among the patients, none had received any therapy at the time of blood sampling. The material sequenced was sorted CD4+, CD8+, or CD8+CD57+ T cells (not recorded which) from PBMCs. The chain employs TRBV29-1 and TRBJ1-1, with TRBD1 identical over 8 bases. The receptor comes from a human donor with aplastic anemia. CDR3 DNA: TGCAGCGTGAAACAGGGGGAGTACACTGAAGCTTTCTTT. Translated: CSVKQGEYTEAFF.